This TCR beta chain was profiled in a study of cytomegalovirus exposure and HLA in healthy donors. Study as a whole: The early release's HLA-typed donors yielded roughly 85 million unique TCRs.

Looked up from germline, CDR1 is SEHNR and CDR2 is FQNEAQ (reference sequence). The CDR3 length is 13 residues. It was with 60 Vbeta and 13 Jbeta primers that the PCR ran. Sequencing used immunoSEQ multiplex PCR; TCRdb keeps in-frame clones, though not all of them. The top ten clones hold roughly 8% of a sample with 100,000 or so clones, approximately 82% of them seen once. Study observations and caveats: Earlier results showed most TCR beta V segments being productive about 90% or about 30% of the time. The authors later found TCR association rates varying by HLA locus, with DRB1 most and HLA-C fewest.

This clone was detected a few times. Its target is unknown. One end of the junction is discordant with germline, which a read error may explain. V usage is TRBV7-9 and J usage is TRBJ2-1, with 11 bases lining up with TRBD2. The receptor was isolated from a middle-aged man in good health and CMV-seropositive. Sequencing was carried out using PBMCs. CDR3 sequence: CASSTSSSGRMVF. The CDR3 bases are TGTGCCAGCAGCACCAGCTCTAGCGGGAGGATGGTCTTC.